What follows is one TCR beta chain and its context. This CDR3 region has 16 residues. Germline lookup yields CDR1 SGHTA and CDR2 FQGTGA. V gave up 5 bases and J gave up 3 bases, with 20 bases separating them. The data originate from a study of cytomegalovirus exposure and HLA in healthy donors. Both 60 Vbeta primers and 13 Jbeta primers went into the PCR. Produced via immunoSEQ multiplex PCR; TCRdb's table is partial and in-frame only. The table lists roughly 140,000 clones, with 0.75% to 1% in the top ten. Sequencing was done on a sample of PBMCs. The chain joins TRBV7-3 to TRBJ2-7; possible D gene TRBD2, 6 bases. This TCR came from a male donor in good health and CMV-seronegative. This chain's CDR3 is CASSPGTGTENYEQYF. CDR3 DNA sequence: TGTGCCAGCAGCCCTGGAACCGGGACTGAGAACTACGAGCAGTACTTC.